These 25 T cell receptor beta chains originate from one sample sequenced in a study of T cell repertoires in ileal Crohn's disease. Time point indicated: inflamed ileum from the surgical specimen. The table came from immunoSEQ multiplex PCR; TCRdb's copy has only in-frame clones and leaves some out. The sample gives several thousand clones, 65% to 90% of which show up once; approximately 11% is in the top ten. Sequencing was carried out using ileal tissue. The receptors stem from an adult with Crohn's disease.

The rearrangement links TRBV10-3 to TRBJ2-5; D remains unclear. The germline CDR1 and CDR2 sequences are ENHRY and SYGVKD. There are 14 residues in the CDR3. V was cut by 8 bases and J by 4 bases, with 17 bases left in between. The CDR3 nucleotides are TGTGCCATCTCTACCCCGGGTACCCCAGAGACCCAGTACTTC. Protein sequence: CAISTPGTPETQYF.

The gene calls are TRBV2 and TRBJ1-5; possible D gene TRBD1, 6 bases. With 6 bases removed from V and 7 bases from J, the gap between germline ends came to 19 bases. CDR1 and CDR2 (germline): SNHLY, FYNNEI. This CDR3 is 15 amino acids long. The CDR3 here is CASRRRGGAKQPQHF. The CDR3 region has the DNA TGTGCCAGCAGACGCCGGGGGGGGGCGAAGCAGCCCCAGCATTTT.

This clone has a single count. The chain is built from TRBV28 and TRBJ1-2; D unclear. The CDR3 covers 11 residues. The V and J ends lost 5 bases and 1 base respectively, with 2 bases between them. Germline V gene sequence: CDR1 MDHEN, CDR2 SYDVKM. CDR3 in DNA: TGTGCCAGCAGTCATAACTATGGCTACACCTTC. The encoded protein is CASSHNYGYTF.

A note on this clone: At one boundary the junction diverges from the germline segment, which might be a read error. The chain is built from TRBV4-2 and TRBJ2-5; 7 nucleotides agree with TRBD1. The CDR3 contains 15 residues. Germline CDR1 is LGHNA and CDR2 is YNFKEQ. In nucleotides, the CDR3 is TGTGCCAGCAGCAAAGATCAGGGGGATGGAGAGACCCAGTACTTC. It translates to CASSKDQGDGETQYF.

J is TRBJ2-5 and V is TRBV28, with 10 nucleotides matching TRBD1. CDR1 is MDHEN and CDR2 is SYDVKM in the germline V gene. CDR3 length: 15 residues. Trimming took 6 bases from V and 5 from J; bases not matched to a gene: 9. CDR3 loop: CASSSGTGVGETQYF. The CDR3 coding sequence is TGTGCCAGCAGCTCCGGGACAGGGGTTGGGGAGACCCAGTACTTC. Complete variable domain (other parts from reference TRBV28 and TRBJ2-5): DVKVTQSSRYLVKRTGEKVFLECVQDMDHENMFWYRQDPGLGLRLIYFSYDVKMKEKGDIPEGYSVSREKKERFSLILESASTNQTSMYLCASSSGTGVGETQYFGPGTRLLVL.

V is TRBV7-3 and J is TRBJ2-2; D is undetermined. The CDR3 covers 16 residues. V gave up 0 bases and J gave up 3 bases, with 11 bases separating them. Germline CDR1 SGHTA, CDR2 FQGTGA. This chain's CDR3 is CASSLTHGRYTGELFF. The CDR3 DNA reads as TGTGCCAGCAGCTTAACCCACGGACGGTACACCGGGGAGCTGTTTTTT.

The chain has TRBV13 and TRBJ2-2; tentatively, D is TRBD1 (5 bases). Germline loops: CDR1 PRHDT, CDR2 FYEKMQ (reference sequence). CDR3 length equals 16 residues. Trimming took 5 bases from V and 3 from J, leaving 16 bases between them. For the CDR3, the DNA is TGTGCCAGCAGCCTTACAGGAGCAGCTTACACCGGGGAGCTGTTTTTT. Its protein product is CASSLTGAAYTGELFF.

This rearrangement joins TRBV19 to TRBJ1-3; 9 bases align to TRBD1. The CDR3 runs 13 residues. Germline-derived CDR1 and CDR2 are LNHDA and SQIVND (reference sequence). Losses at the gene ends were 6 bases for V and 6 bases for J; bases not matched to a gene: 3. As DNA, the CDR3 is TGTGCCAGTAGAGGACAGGGGATAAACACCATATATTTT. Amino acids: CASRGQGINTIYF.

V usage is TRBV28 and J usage is TRBJ1-2; D is perhaps TRBD1 (6 bases). Per germline, CDR1 MDHEN and CDR2 SYDVKM. This CDR3 comprises 14 residues. Between the trimmed V and J ends, which lost 2 bases and 7 bases, there was a span of 14 bases. The CDR3: CASSLTGLRGGYTF. The CDR3 DNA reads as TGTGCCAGCAGTTTAACAGGGTTAAGGGGTGGCTACACCTTC.

The chain uses TRBV6-1 and TRBJ2-3; perhaps TRBD1 as D (6 bases). The ends were cut back, 2 bases at V and 2 bases at J, with 14 bases in the middle. The V gene's germline CDR1 is MNHNS and CDR2 SASEGT. The CDR3 runs to 16 residues. The DNA for the CDR3 is TGTGCCAGCAGTGAATTCCAGGGGACGACCACAGATACGCAGTATTTT. It yields the protein CASSEFQGTTTDTQYF.

In this sample, this clone turned up a few times. The gene calls are TRBV18 and TRBJ2-7; 16 bases agree with TRBD2. The CDR3 runs to 18 residues. J lost 0 bases, V lost 2 bases, and 4 bases had no gene match. Looked up from germline, CDR1 is KGHSH and CDR2 is LQKENI. CDR3 amino acids: CASSPRGTSGGASYEQYF. In DNA, the CDR3 is TGTGCCAGCTCACCAAGAGGGACTAGCGGGGGGGCCTCCTACGAGCAGTACTTC. Supplemented by reference TRBV18 and TRBJ2-7, the full variable domain reads NAGVMQNPRHLVRRRGQEARLRCSPMKGHSHVYWYRQLPEEGLKFMVYLQKENIIDESGMPKERFSAEFPKEGPSILRIQQVVRGDSAAYFCASSPRGTSGGASYEQYFGPGTRLTVT.

The chain is built from TRBV5-4 and TRBJ1-3; D is unresolved. This CDR3 comprises 14 residues. V lost 0 bases to trimming and J lost 2 bases, with 6 bases between them. The germline gives CDR1 SGHNT, CDR2 YYREEE (reference sequence). The CDR3 region is CASSLAGAGNTIYF. CDR3 sequence (DNA): TGTGCCAGCAGCTTGGCTGGGGCTGGAAACACCATATATTTT. Together with reference TRBV5-4 and TRBJ1-3, the CDR3 gives the full variable domain: ETGVTQSPTHLIKTRGQQVTLRCSSQSGHNTVSWYQQALGQGPQFIFQYYREEENGRGNFPPRFSGLQFPNYSSELNVNALELDDSALYLCASSLAGAGNTIYFGEGSWLTVV.

V usage is TRBV5-1 and J usage is TRBJ1-3; tentative D call: TRBD1 (5 bases). Germline values: CDR1 SGHRS, CDR2 YFSETQ. V lost 7 bases to trimming and J lost 4 bases, with 12 bases between them. This CDR3 has 13 amino acids. In DNA, the CDR3 is TGCGCCAGCTTGGGGGAGCTGGGAAACACCATATATTTT. Amino acid sequence: CASLGELGNTIYF.

There are a few counts of this clone. The chain is built from TRBV6-4 and TRBJ2-1, with TRBD1 as a possible D gene (6 bases). This CDR3 has 15 amino acids. The V gene's germline CDR1 is MRHNA and CDR2 SNTAGT. Trimming pared 2 bases from V and 6 bases from J, leaving 14 bases between. For the CDR3, the DNA is TGTGCCAGCAGTGACACAGGGAAACCAGGCAATGAGCAGTTCTTC. Translated: CASSDTGKPGNEQFF.

The chain is built from TRBV5-1 and TRBJ1-3; D perhaps matches TRBD1 (5 bases). Germline assignment: CDR1 SGHRS and CDR2 YFSETQ. The CDR3 is made up of 16 amino acids. Deletions cut 0 bases from V and 0 bases from J, with 10 bases between. The CDR3, as DNA: TGCGCCAGCAGCTTGGACAGGCCCAGCTCTGGAAACACCATATATTTT. This encodes CASSLDRPSSGNTIYF.

The chain couples TRBV15 to TRBJ2-7; 11 bases agree with TRBD1. The CDR3 sequence is 15 residues long. J gave up 5 bases and V 3 bases, and 6 bases lay outside the gene matches. Germline lookup yields CDR1 LNHNV and CDR2 YYDKDF (reference sequence). In DNA, the CDR3 is TGTGCCACCAGCAGCGGACAGGGGGCAGTAAACGAGCAGTACTTC. This translates into CATSSGQGAVNEQYF.

This clone was recorded once. The chain has TRBV18 and TRBJ2-3, with 7 bases fitting TRBD1. In germline, CDR1 is KGHSH, CDR2 LQKENI. V trimming: 3 bases; J trimming: 8 bases; junction bases outside the gene matches: 11. This CDR3 contains 15 residues. CDR3 sequence: CASSPEQGSGFTQYF. CDR3 bases: TGTGCCAGCTCACCGGAACAGGGGTCCGGGTTTACGCAGTATTTT.

The gene calls are TRBV27 and TRBJ1-4, with no clear D. Trimming took off 5 bases at V and 2 bases at J, with 15 bases between the two ends. Germline CDR1 MNHEY, CDR2 SMNVEV (reference sequence). The CDR3 is made up of 16 amino acids. CDR3 coding DNA: TGTGCCAGCAGTCCCTACCCGGCGGACACTAATGAAAAACTGTTTTTT. Translation: CASSPYPADTNEKLFF.

This chain connects TRBV5-1 to TRBJ2-1, with D perhaps matching TRBD1 (5 bases). CDR1 and CDR2 (germline): SGHRS, YFSETQ. The V gene lost 0 bases and the J gene lost 2 bases, with 9 bases spanning the gap. There are 15 residues in the CDR3. The CDR3 is CASSLVQGPYNEQFF. The DNA for the CDR3 is TGCGCCAGCAGCTTGGTGCAGGGCCCCTACAATGAGCAGTTCTTC.

The CDR3 loop is CASSVDAAGREQFF. The CDR3 DNA reads as TGTGCCAGCAGCGTAGATGCGGCGGGACGGGAGCAGTTCTTC. This chain uses TRBV9 with TRBJ2-1, with D possibly being TRBD2 (6 bases). V was clipped by 0 bases and J by 10 bases, with 14 bases between them. Germline V gene data show CDR1 as SGDLS and CDR2 as YYNGEE. The CDR3 length is 14 residues.

This clone is a singleton in its sample. The gene calls are TRBV27 and TRBJ2-3; 8 bases agree with TRBD2. Trimming removed 5 bases from V and 2 bases from J; junction bases left unmatched: 15. The CDR3 runs to 18 residues. Germline CDR1 and CDR2: MNHEY and SMNVEV (reference sequence). CDR3 coding DNA: TGTGCCAGCAGTCGATCCACTCCAACTAGCGGCTTCACAGATACGCAGTATTTT. It is translated as CASSRSTPTSGFTDTQYF.

The genes are TRBV27 and TRBJ2-1, with 9 bases matching TRBD2. V lost 5 bases and J lost 7; bases outside the gene matches: 6. From germline, CDR1 is MNHEY and CDR2 SMNVEV (reference sequence). CDR3 size: 14 residues. The DNA for the CDR3 is TGTGCCAGCAGTCCGACTAGCGGAACAAATGAGCAGTTCTTC. Translating it yields CASSPTSGTNEQFF.

The rearrangement joins TRBV6-1 to TRBJ1-1; D uncertain. This CDR3 spans 13 amino acids. The V end lost 6 bases, the J end lost 7 bases, and 15 bases lay between the germline ends. Per the germline V gene, CDR1 is MNHNS and CDR2 is SASEGT. The CDR3 sequence: CASRKTNGVEAFF. CDR3 nucleotide sequence: TGTGCCAGCAGAAAGACGAACGGGGTTGAAGCTTTCTTT.

V and J are TRBV7-8 and TRBJ1-5; possibly TRBD1 for D (5 bases). V was shortened by 2 bases and J by 3 bases, with 11 bases between the two germline ends. Germline assignment: CDR1 SGHVS and CDR2 FQNEAQ. The CDR3 contains 15 residues. The CDR3 sequence is CASSLHQGPNQPQHF. CDR3 nucleotides: TGTGCCAGCAGCTTACATCAGGGCCCCAATCAGCCCCAGCATTTT.

This rearrangement joins TRBV28 to TRBJ2-2, with 8 bases identical to TRBD1. This CDR3 contains 15 residues. The V segment lost 7 bases and the J segment 5 bases; nucleotides outside the gene matches: 9. Looked up from germline, CDR1 is MDHEN and CDR2 is SYDVKM. CDR3 bases: TGTGCCAGCACCCTCGGACAGGGTGAAACCGGGGAGCTGTTTTTT. It codes for CASTLGQGETGELFF.